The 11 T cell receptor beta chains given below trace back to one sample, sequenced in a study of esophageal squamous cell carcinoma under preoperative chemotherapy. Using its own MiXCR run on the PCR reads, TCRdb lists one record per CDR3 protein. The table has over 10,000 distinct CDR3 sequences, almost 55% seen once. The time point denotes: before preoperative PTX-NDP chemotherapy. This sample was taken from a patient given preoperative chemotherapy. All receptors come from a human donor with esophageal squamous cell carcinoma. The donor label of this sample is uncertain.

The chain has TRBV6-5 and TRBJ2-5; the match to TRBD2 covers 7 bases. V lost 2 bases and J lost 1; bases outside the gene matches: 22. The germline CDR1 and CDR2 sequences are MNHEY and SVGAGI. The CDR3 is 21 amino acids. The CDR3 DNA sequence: TGTGCCAGCAGTTACCCAAGGGAAGGGGAACTTGGCGGGAGTTCCCAAGAGACCCAGTACTTC. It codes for CASSYPREGELGGSSQETQYF.

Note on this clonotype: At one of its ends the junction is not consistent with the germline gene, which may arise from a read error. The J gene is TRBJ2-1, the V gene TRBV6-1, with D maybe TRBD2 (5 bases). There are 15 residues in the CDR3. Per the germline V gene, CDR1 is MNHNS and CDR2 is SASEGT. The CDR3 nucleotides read TGTGCCAGCAGGCCCGAGAGAGTGAGGGTAAATACGCAGTTCTTT. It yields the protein CASRPERVRVNTQFF.

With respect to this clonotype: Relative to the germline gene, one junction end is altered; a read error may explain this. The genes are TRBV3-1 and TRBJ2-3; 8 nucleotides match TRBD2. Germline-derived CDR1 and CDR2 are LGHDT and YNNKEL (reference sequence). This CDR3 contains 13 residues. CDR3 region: CASSQDLAGGSVF. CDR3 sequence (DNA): TGTGCCAGCAGCCAAGATCTAGCGGGCGGCTCAGTTTTT.

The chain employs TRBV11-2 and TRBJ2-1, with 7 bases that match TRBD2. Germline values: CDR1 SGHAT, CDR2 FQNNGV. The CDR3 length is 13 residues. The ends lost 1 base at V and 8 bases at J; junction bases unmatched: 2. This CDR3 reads CASSLAGGHEQFF. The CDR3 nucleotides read TGTGCCAGCAGCTTAGCGGGAGGCCATGAGCAGTTCTTC.

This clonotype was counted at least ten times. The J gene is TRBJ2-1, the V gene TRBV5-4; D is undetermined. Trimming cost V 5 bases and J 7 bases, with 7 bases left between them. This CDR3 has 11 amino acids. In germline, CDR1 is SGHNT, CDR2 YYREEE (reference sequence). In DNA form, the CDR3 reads TGTGCCAGCAGTAGGGTAAATGAGCAGTTCTTC. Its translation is CASSRVNEQFF.

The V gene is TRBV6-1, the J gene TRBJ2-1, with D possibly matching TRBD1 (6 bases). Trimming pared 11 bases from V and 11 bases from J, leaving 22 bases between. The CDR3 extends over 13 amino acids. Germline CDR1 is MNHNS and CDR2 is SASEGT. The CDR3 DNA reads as TGTGCCCGCCAGGAGGTGAGGACAGATAAGCAGTTCTTC. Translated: CARQEVRTDKQFF.

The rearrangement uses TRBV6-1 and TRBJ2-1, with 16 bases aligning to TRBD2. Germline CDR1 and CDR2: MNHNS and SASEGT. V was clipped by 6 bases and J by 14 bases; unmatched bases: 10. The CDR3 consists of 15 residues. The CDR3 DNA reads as TGTGCCAGCAGAGAGGGACTAGCGGGAGGGAATCTCGAGTTCTTC. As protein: CASREGLAGGNLEFF.

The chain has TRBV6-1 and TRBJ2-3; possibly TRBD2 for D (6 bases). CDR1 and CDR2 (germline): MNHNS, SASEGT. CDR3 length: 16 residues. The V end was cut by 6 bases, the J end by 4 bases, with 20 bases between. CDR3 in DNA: TGTGCCAGCAGCTGGCACACGGGGGTTCGCGCAGATACGCAGTATTTT. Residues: CASSWHTGVRADTQYF.

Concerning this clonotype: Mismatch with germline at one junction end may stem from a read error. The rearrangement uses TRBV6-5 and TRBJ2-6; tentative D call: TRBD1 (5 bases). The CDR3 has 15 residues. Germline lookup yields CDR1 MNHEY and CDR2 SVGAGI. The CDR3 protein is CATIWESSGAYEQNF. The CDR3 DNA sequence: TGTGCCACCATTTGGGAAAGCTCTGGGGCCTACGAGCAGAACTTC.

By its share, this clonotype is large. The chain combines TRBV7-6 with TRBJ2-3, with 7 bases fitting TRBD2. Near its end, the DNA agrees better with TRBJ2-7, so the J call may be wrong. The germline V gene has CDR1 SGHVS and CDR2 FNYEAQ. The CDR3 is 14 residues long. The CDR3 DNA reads TGTGCCAGCAGCTTAGGGGGAGGGACGTACGAGCAGTACTTC. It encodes CASSLGGGTYEQYF.

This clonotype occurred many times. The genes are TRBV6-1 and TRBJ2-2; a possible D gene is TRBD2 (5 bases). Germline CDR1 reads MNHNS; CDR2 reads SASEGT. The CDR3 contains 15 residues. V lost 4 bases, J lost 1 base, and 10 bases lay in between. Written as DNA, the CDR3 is TGTGCCAGCAGTGCCGGGATTCAGAACACCGGGGAGCTGTTTTTT. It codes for CASSAGIQNTGELFF.